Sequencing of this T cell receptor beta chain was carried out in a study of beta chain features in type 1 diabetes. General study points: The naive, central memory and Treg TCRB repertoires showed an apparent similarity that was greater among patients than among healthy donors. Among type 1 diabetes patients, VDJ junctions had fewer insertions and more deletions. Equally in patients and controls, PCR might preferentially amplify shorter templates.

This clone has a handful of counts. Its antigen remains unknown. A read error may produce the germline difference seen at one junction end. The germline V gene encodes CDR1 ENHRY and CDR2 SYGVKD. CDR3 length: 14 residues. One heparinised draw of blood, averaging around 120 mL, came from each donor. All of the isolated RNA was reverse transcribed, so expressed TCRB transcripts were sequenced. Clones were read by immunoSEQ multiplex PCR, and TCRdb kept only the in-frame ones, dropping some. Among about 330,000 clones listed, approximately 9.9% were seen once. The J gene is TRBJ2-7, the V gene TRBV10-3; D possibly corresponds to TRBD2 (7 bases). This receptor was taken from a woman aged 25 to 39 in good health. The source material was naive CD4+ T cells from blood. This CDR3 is CAISESSGTTASGF. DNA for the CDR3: TGTGCCATCAGTGAGTCCAGCGGGACAACCGCCTCGGGGTTC.